This record covers a single T cell receptor (beta chain). The data were obtained in a study of shared clonotypes between healthy human individuals. Original processing notes: ImmunoSEQ supplied junction-only sequences lacking quality scores, so filtering was different. Profiling relied on immunoSEQ multiplex PCR, and the TCRdb table lists in-frame clones only, not all of them. V and J calls plus clone size are reproduced from that table; the DNA served to infer D and trimming. The table includes around 500,000 clones, roughly three quarters detected once. Germline V gene data show CDR1 as SGHRS and CDR2 as YFSETQ. V shed 2 bases and J 5 bases; nucleotides not matched to a gene: 10. This CDR3 contains 16 residues.

Material for sequencing was PBMCs. The receptor was derived from a woman aged 40 to 50 in good health. Some clones in this sample may be carry-over from other donors' samples. The chain recombines TRBV5-1 with TRBJ2-3; 8 bases are a match to TRBD1. The CDR3 region has the DNA TGCGCCAGCAGCTTTGACGGGCAGGGGGCAATAGATACGCAGTATTTT. Translation gives CASSFDGQGAIDTQYF.